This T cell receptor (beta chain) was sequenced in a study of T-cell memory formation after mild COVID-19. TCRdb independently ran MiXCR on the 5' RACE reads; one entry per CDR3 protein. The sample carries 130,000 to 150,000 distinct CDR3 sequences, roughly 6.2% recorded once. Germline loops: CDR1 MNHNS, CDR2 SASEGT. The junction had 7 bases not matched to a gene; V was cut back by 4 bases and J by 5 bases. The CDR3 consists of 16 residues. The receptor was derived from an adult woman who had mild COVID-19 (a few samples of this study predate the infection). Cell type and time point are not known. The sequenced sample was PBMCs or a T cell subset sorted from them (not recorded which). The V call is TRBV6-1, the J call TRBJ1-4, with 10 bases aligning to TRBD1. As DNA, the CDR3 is TGTGCCAGCAGTGCCCAACCGACAGGGGGCAATGAAAAACTGTTTTTT. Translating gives CASSAQPTGGNEKLFF.